This is a list of T cell receptor beta chains from one sample in a study of blood T cell repertoires in COVID-19. Clones were read by immunoSEQ multiplex PCR, and TCRdb kept only the in-frame ones, dropping some. The table shows a few hundred thousand clones, with around 84% occurring only once. The sequencing input was peripheral blood. These receptors were collected from a young woman with acute or convalescent COVID-19. CDR3s leave out the opening cysteine and the closing phenylalanine or tryptophan. Fields, in order: V gene, clone size, CDR3 protein. Some rows mark clone size as missing; the rest say once, few, many or name a class of expanded clone.

v_gene: TRBV20-1; abundance: .; CDR3aa: SASPSGTGGDEQF
v_gene: TRBV14; abundance: few; CDR3aa: ASSQAIPPGDYGYT
v_gene: TRBV10-3; abundance: .; CDR3aa: AISPGQGNTIY
v_gene: TRBV7-9; abundance: once; CDR3aa: ASSAGYYGYT
v_gene: TRBV29-1; abundance: .; CDR3aa: SVEKGAVPAYNEQF
v_gene: TRBV5-3; abundance: .; CDR3aa: ARSLNGSGDTQY
v_gene: TRBV3-1/TRBV3-2; abundance: .; CDR3aa: ASSQERQGLGEKLF
v_gene: TRBV19; abundance: few; CDR3aa: ASTRQGNTGELF
v_gene: TRBV19; abundance: .; CDR3aa: ASSVTTGTAEYEQY
v_gene: TRBV7-6; abundance: .; CDR3aa: ASSLDGTETYEQY
v_gene: TRBV10-1; abundance: .; CDR3aa: ASSFVRPEAF
v_gene: TRBV27; abundance: .; CDR3aa: ASSLIARTGSNTEAF
v_gene: TRBV6-5; abundance: once; CDR3aa: ASSLDQGLGPQH
v_gene: TRBV6-5; abundance: .; CDR3aa: ASSYVKGHGYT
v_gene: TRBV2; abundance: few; CDR3aa: ASRQGQGYTEAF
v_gene: TRBV6-5; abundance: .; CDR3aa: ASSRDRGPIEQY
v_gene: TRBV3-1/TRBV3-2; abundance: once; CDR3aa: ASSPSYNEQF
v_gene: TRBV2; abundance: .; CDR3aa: ASSGRISGVTEAF
v_gene: TRBV19; abundance: .; CDR3aa: ASRPTGGWMNEQF
v_gene: TRBV10-3; abundance: .; CDR3aa: AISFGQGIGQPQH
v_gene: TRBV9; abundance: .; CDR3aa: ASSATGLNNQPQH
v_gene: TRBV11-2; abundance: few; CDR3aa: ASSETGAMNTEAF
v_gene: TRBV7-8; abundance: .; CDR3aa: ASSWEWGVNGELF
v_gene: TRBV19; abundance: .; CDR3aa: ASSPGGNRAEAF
v_gene: TRBV9; abundance: .; CDR3aa: ASSVSSGWYNEQF
v_gene: TRBV18; abundance: .; CDR3aa: ASSLSTNQNQPQH
v_gene: TRBV28; abundance: .; CDR3aa: ASSLDRGRLGAF
v_gene: TRBV9; abundance: .; CDR3aa: ASSVGRNPETQY
v_gene: TRBV7-9; abundance: .; CDR3aa: ASSSTYSNQPQH
v_gene: TRBV9; abundance: .; CDR3aa: ASSAPLAGPKNYGYT
v_gene: TRBV9; abundance: .; CDR3aa: ASSVSPNRQNTGELF
v_gene: TRBV30; abundance: .; CDR3aa: AWSPDRGSSYEQY